This TCR beta chain stems from a study of OX40 agonist ivuxolimab in advanced cancers. Study-level information: Dose-escalation patients suffered from hepatocellular carcinoma, melanoma, renal cell or head and neck cancer. Prior checkpoint blockade (anti-PD-1, anti-PD-L1 or anti-CTLA-4) was permitted; over 30% had it.

At cycle 4 day 1, cycle 7 day 1, and baseline, blood was sampled. The CDR3 loop spans 14 amino acids. Unmatched junction bases numbered 1, after V lost 5 bases and J lost 2 bases. Germline V lookup: CDR1 SGHRS, CDR2 YFSETQ. Repertoires were generated with immunoSEQ multiplex PCR, while TCRdb's copy carries only in-frame clones and drops some. The data show approximately 76,000 clones, around 90% seen once. This TCR came from an adult with an advanced solid tumor such as melanoma, head and neck, liver or kidney cancer. Sequencing was performed on CD4+ or CD8+ T cells sorted from blood, taken in a trial of the OX40 agonist ivuxolimab. This chain joins TRBV5-1 and TRBJ1-4; 9 bases match TRBD1. CDR3 nucleotides: TGCGCCAGCAGTGACAGGGGGACTAATGAAAAACTGTTTTTT. Translating it yields CASSDRGTNEKLFF.